The 29 T cell receptor beta chains listed next were all sequenced from one sample in a study of T cell changes during pregnancy in multiple sclerosis (dated by TCRdb to between 2018 and 2021). Libraries were constructed by the immunoSEQ multiplex PCR assay. TCRdb took this table from immuneACCESS and kept in-frame rearrangements with V and J called. Such tables lack part of the clones; where checked against another copy, unresolved V genes explain under half of the gap, and the rest is unexplained. This sample gives around 81,000 clones in total; approximately 92% of them show up just once. Clones ranked in the top ten supply 3% to 4% of the sample. This specimen was peripheral blood, taken after pregnancy. These receptor sequences come from a female donor in good health, enrolled as a control in a pregnancy study.

For the CDR3, the DNA is TGTGCCAGCAGTTCGACAGGGGAAGGCTACACCTTC. It specifies CASSSTGEGYTF. The rearrangement uses TRBV27 and TRBJ1-2; TRBD1 matches 8 bases. Losses at the gene ends were 4 bases for V and 8 bases for J; bases not matched to a gene: 3. The CDR3 loop spans 12 amino acids. Germline CDR1 and CDR2: MNHEY and SMNVEV (reference sequence).

Only one count was recorded for this clone. The rearrangement uses TRBV4-3 and TRBJ2-3; the match to TRBD2 covers 13 bases. The CDR3 consists of 15 residues. V trimming: 2 bases; J trimming: 4 bases; junction bases outside the gene matches: 0. Germline values: CDR1 LGHNA, CDR2 YSLEER. Here the CDR3 reads CASSQTSGGADTQYF. CDR3 DNA sequence: TGCGCCAGCAGCCAAACTAGCGGGGGGGCAGATACGCAGTATTTT.

The CDR3 nucleotides are TGTGCCAGTAGTATCGACAGCCGGAACACTGAAGCTTTCTTT. It codes for CASSIDSRNTEAFF. The chain is built from TRBV19 and TRBJ1-1, with TRBD1 as a possible D gene (5 bases). CDR1 and CDR2 from the germline V gene are LNHDA and SQIVND (reference sequence). This CDR3 region has 14 residues. Trimming took off 3 bases at V and 1 base at J, with 9 bases between the two ends.

This chain connects TRBV7-9 to TRBJ1-2; 7 nucleotides agree with TRBD1. Per germline, CDR1 SEHNR and CDR2 FQNEAQ (reference sequence). The J segment lost 7 bases and the V segment lost 1 base, leaving 3 bases of the junction unmatched. The CDR3 totals 13 residues. The CDR3 nucleotides are TGTGCCAGCAGCTTAGAGGGGGCAGGTGGCTACACCTTC. It codes for CASSLEGAGGYTF.

The chain has TRBV6-5 and TRBJ2-1, with 7 bases identical to TRBD1. Germline CDR1 and CDR2: MNHEY and SVGAGI. The CDR3 has 15 residues. Unmatched junction bases numbered 8, after V lost 2 bases and J lost 7 bases. The CDR3 DNA sequence: TGTGCCAGCAGTTACCCAAAGGGGGCGAATAATGAGCAGTTCTTC. Amino acids: CASSYPKGANNEQFF.

The V gene is TRBV27, the J gene TRBJ1-3, with D perhaps TRBD1 (6 bases). Trimming pared 4 bases from V and 8 bases from J, leaving 18 bases between. Germline loops: CDR1 MNHEY, CDR2 SMNVEV (reference sequence). The CDR3 is made up of 15 amino acids. The CDR3 nucleotides are TGTGCCAGCAGTTCCAGGGGACGAATATTTGACACCATATATTTT. As protein: CASSSRGRIFDTIYF.

The V call is TRBV30, the J call TRBJ2-7; D may be TRBD1 (5 bases). There are 13 residues in the CDR3. Germline assignment: CDR1 GTSNPN and CDR2 SVGIG (reference sequence). Trimming took 5 bases from V and 0 from J, leaving 11 bases between them. As DNA, the CDR3 is TGTGCCTGGGGAAGGGGCCTCTCCTACGAGCAGTACTTC. Translation gives CAWGRGLSYEQYF. The entire variable domain, with the rest obtained from reference TRBV30 and TRBJ2-7, is as follows: SQTIHQWPATLVQPVGSPLSLECTVEGTSNPNLYWYRQAAGRGLQLLFYSVGIGQISSEVPQNLSASRPQDRQFILSSKKLLLSDSGFYLCAWGRGLSYEQYFGPGTRLTVT.

The chain combines TRBV5-1 with TRBJ2-1; 8 bases are a match to TRBD2. This CDR3 region has 15 residues. Unmatched junction bases numbered 8, after V lost 5 bases and J lost 4 bases. Germline V CDR1 and CDR2: SGHRS, YFSETQ. CDR3 nucleotides: TGCGCCAGCAGATTTTCGGCTAGCGGGTACAATGAGCAGTTCTTC. Protein: CASRFSASGYNEQFF.

V gene TRBV27 combines with J gene TRBJ2-7, with a tentative D call TRBD2 (6 bases). V shed 5 bases and J shed 5 bases, with 19 bases lying between them. The CDR3 loop spans 15 amino acids. Germline CDR1 MNHEY, CDR2 SMNVEV (reference sequence). This chain's CDR3 is CASSPYYVGRNEQYF. CDR3 bases: TGTGCCAGCAGTCCCTATTATGTCGGGAGAAACGAGCAGTACTTC.

This clone was found once. This sequence joins TRBV11-2 and TRBJ2-3; D is undetermined. Germline CDR1 reads SGHAT; CDR2 reads FQNNGV. Between the trimmed V and J ends, which lost 5 bases and 10 bases, there was a span of 19 bases. This CDR3 region has 14 residues. CDR3 in DNA: TGTGCCAGCAGCCTGCTACCCTCCTTTATGTCGCAGTATTTT. Protein product: CASSLLPSFMSQYF.

The chain uses TRBV2 and TRBJ2-7; the D gene is possibly TRBD1 (6 bases). This CDR3 comprises 14 residues. The V end was cut by 5 bases, the J end by 0 bases, with 11 bases between. Germline V lookup: CDR1 SNHLY, CDR2 FYNNEI. The CDR3 spells CASSWTESSYEQYF. The CDR3 coding sequence is TGTGCCAGCAGTTGGACAGAAAGCTCCTACGAGCAGTACTTC.

The chain combines TRBV25-1 with TRBJ1-5; 7 nucleotides match TRBD1. CDR1 is MGHDK and CDR2 is SYGVNS in the germline V gene. The CDR3 covers 15 residues. Germline trimming cut 6 bases from V and 2 bases from J; bases unmatched to any gene: 7. The CDR3 region is CASSEGQGGNQPQHF. DNA for the CDR3: TGTGCCAGCAGCGAGGGCCAGGGGGGCAATCAGCCCCAGCATTTT. The full variable domain, completed using reference TRBV25-1 and TRBJ1-5, is EADIYQTPRYLVIGTGKKITLECSQTMGHDKMYWYQQDPGMELHLIHYSYGVNSTEKGDLSSESTVSRIRTEHFPLTLESARPSHTSQYLCASSEGQGGNQPQHFGDGTRLSIL.

The chain is built from TRBV4-3 and TRBJ1-5; D is unclear. V was pared by 0 bases and J by 8 bases, with 14 bases between. Germline V gene lookup returns CDR1 LGHNA and CDR2 YSLEER. The length of the CDR3 is 15 residues. The CDR3 sequence: CASSQDAGPNEPQHF. The CDR3 coding sequence is TGCGCCAGCAGCCAAGACGCAGGTCCGAATGAGCCCCAGCATTTT.

The V gene is TRBV27, the J gene TRBJ2-1; 8 positions agree with TRBD1. Germline lookup yields CDR1 MNHEY and CDR2 SMNVEV (reference sequence). There are 15 residues in the CDR3. V shed 3 bases, J shed 9 bases, and the junction held 10 bases outside the gene matches. The CDR3 nucleotides are TGTGCCAGCAGTTTTTGGGGACAGGATCGTGGTGAGCAGTTCTTC. It translates to CASSFWGQDRGEQFF.

The J gene is TRBJ1-6, the V gene TRBV9; D is unresolved. The CDR3 is 16 amino acids. Trimming cost V 4 bases and J 7 bases, with 18 bases left between them. The germline gives CDR1 SGDLS, CDR2 YYNGEE. The CDR3 loop reads CASSPHELRVNSPLHF. In DNA, the CDR3 is TGTGCCAGCAGCCCCCATGAACTACGAGTCAATTCACCCCTCCACTTT. Looking up the rest from reference TRBV9 and TRBJ1-6 gives the full variable domain: DSGVTQTPKHLITATGQRVTLRCSPRSGDLSVYWYQQSLDQGLQFLIQYYNGEERAKGNILERFSAQQFPDLHSELNLSSLELGDSALYFCASSPHELRVNSPLHFGNGTRLTVT.

This clone has a handful of counts. J is TRBJ1-6 and V is TRBV28; the D is unclear. V lost 1 base to trimming and J lost 3 bases, with 4 bases between them. CDR3 length: 14 amino acids. Germline CDR1 reads MDHEN; CDR2 reads SYDVKM. The CDR3: CASSLYSYNSPLHF. The CDR3 DNA reads as TGTGCCAGCAGTTTATACAGCTATAATTCACCCCTCCACTTT.

The J gene is TRBJ2-3, the V gene TRBV4-2; TRBD1 matches 11 bases. Germline-derived CDR1 and CDR2 are LGHNA and YNFKEQ. The junction had 3 bases not matched to a gene; V was cut back by 1 base and J by 3 bases. The CDR3 has 16 residues. The CDR3 nucleotides read TGTGCCAGCAGCCAAGCGGACAGGGGGCTTACAGATACGCAGTATTTT. It translates to CASSQADRGLTDTQYF.

The chain employs TRBV4-1 and TRBJ2-5, with 7 bases fitting TRBD1. Germline V gene sequence: CDR1 MGHRA, CDR2 YSYEKL. V dropped 0 bases and J dropped 3; count of bases not matched to a gene: 10. The length of the CDR3 is 17 residues. The chain's CDR3 is CASSQDGTVPGEETQYF. The CDR3 DNA sequence: TGCGCCAGCAGCCAAGACGGGACAGTACCTGGGGAAGAGACCCAGTACTTC.

This sequence joins TRBV10-3 and TRBJ2-1; TRBD2 matches at 11 bases. Germline assignment: CDR1 ENHRY and CDR2 SYGVKD. V was clipped by 3 bases and J by 5 bases; unmatched bases: 6. The CDR3 is made up of 16 amino acids. Written as DNA, the CDR3 is TGTGCCATCAGTGAACGACTAGCGGGGACTAACAATGAGCAGTTCTTC. Protein: CAISERLAGTNNEQFF.

The chain combines TRBV7-9 with TRBJ2-2; 10 nucleotides line up with TRBD1. After removal of 2 bases from V and 7 bases from J, the junction contained 13 bases not matched to a gene. This CDR3 has 18 amino acids. The germline CDR1 and CDR2 sequences are SEHNR and FQNEAQ (reference sequence). The CDR3 sequence is CASSLRRRQGARNGELFF. The CDR3 DNA is TGTGCCAGCAGCTTAAGGCGGAGACAGGGGGCTAGAAACGGGGAGCTGTTTTTT.

The gene calls are TRBV7-2 and TRBJ1-2; TRBD1 might be the D (6 bases). V was shortened by 5 bases and J by 4 bases, with 11 bases between the two germline ends. The length of the CDR3 is 13 residues. The germline V gene encodes CDR1 SGHTA and CDR2 FQGNSA. The CDR3 coding sequence is TGTGCCAGCAGCATCCGACAGGCCTATGGCTACACCTTC. Its protein product is CASSIRQAYGYTF.

The chain links TRBV2 to TRBJ2-7; a possible D gene is TRBD1 (6 bases). Trimming cost V 6 bases and J 2 bases, with 17 bases left between them. The CDR3 runs to 15 residues. Germline V gene lookup returns CDR1 SNHLY and CDR2 FYNNEI. CDR3 sequence (DNA): TGTGCCAGCAGCGGTGGGACACCGGGAACCTACGAGCAGTACTTC. Protein sequence: CASSGGTPGTYEQYF.

The CDR3 DNA reads as TGTGCCAGCAGCTGGACTAGCGGGGGGGCCACAGATACGCAGTATTTT. It codes for CASSWTSGGATDTQYF. V gene TRBV5-4 combines with J gene TRBJ2-3, with 15 bases fitting TRBD2. V shed 3 bases, J shed 2 bases, and the junction held 1 base outside the gene matches. CDR1 and CDR2 from the germline V gene are SGHNT and YYREEE (reference sequence). The CDR3 spans 16 residues.

The gene calls are TRBV6-6 and TRBJ2-1; D unresolved. Germline lookup yields CDR1 MNHNY and CDR2 SVGAGI (reference sequence). V was clipped by 7 bases and J by 7 bases, with 17 bases between them. The CDR3 sequence is 14 residues long. CDR3 sequence (DNA): TGTGCCAGCAATGGGCAGGCCCCAAAGAATGAGCAGTTCTTC. It is translated as CASNGQAPKNEQFF.

The CDR3 DNA reads TGCGCCAGCAGACTAGCGGGGGGTTACGAGCAGTACTTC. This sequence encodes CASRLAGGYEQYF. V is TRBV10-1 and J is TRBJ2-7; 12 bases agree with TRBD2. There are 13 residues in the CDR3. Germline CDR1 WNHNN, CDR2 SYGVQD (reference sequence). Germline trimming cut 6 bases from V and 4 bases from J; bases unmatched to any gene: 1.

The rearrangement links TRBV7-9 to TRBJ1-4; D may be TRBD1 (6 bases). Looked up from germline, CDR1 is SEHNR and CDR2 is FQNEAQ (reference sequence). The CDR3 has 12 residues. V gave up 7 bases and J gave up 7 bases, with 10 bases separating them. The CDR3 DNA is TGTGCCAGCAAGGGGGAAGGTGAAAAACTGTTTTTT. The encoded protein is CASKGEGEKLFF.

CDR3 protein: CASSFHRVNYEQYF. CDR3 sequence (DNA): TGTGCCAGCAGCTTCCACAGGGTCAACTACGAGCAGTACTTC. The chain employs TRBV5-8 and TRBJ2-7, with a weak D call TRBD1 (6 bases). This CDR3 has 14 amino acids. V was shortened by 2 bases and J by 3 bases, with 12 bases between the two germline ends. The V gene's germline CDR1 is SGHTS and CDR2 YDEGEE.

The genes are TRBV25-1 and TRBJ2-1; 10 bases align to TRBD2. The germline V gene has CDR1 MGHDK and CDR2 SYGVNS. J lost 5 bases, V lost 3 bases, and 7 bases had no gene match. The CDR3 is 16 residues long. The CDR3 coding sequence is TGTGCCAGCAGTGACCTCGGACTAGCGGACAACAATGAGCAGTTCTTC. This translates into CASSDLGLADNNEQFF.

The chain uses TRBV5-1 and TRBJ2-2; the match to TRBD2 covers 15 bases. The CDR3 loop spans 18 amino acids. The junction had 7 bases not matched to a gene; V was cut back by 1 base and J by 6 bases. Germline CDR1 SGHRS, CDR2 YFSETQ. CDR3 region: CASSLWTSGRGSAGELFF. CDR3 nucleotide sequence: TGCGCCAGCAGCTTGTGGACTAGCGGGAGGGGGAGCGCCGGGGAGCTGTTTTTT.